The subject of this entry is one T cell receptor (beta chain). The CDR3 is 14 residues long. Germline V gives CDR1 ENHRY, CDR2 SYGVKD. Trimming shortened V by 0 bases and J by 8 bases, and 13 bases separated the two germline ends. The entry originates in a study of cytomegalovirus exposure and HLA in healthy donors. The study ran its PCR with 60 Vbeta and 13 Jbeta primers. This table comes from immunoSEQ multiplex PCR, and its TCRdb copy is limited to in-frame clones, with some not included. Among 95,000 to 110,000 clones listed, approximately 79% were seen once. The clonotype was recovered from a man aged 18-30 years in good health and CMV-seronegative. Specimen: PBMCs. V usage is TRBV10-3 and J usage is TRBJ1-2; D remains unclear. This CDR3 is CAISESLGGWGYTF. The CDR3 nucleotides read TGTGCCATCAGTGAGTCACTGGGAGGCTGGGGCTACACCTTC.